Following are 2 T cell receptor beta chains from one sample sequenced in a study of cytomegalovirus exposure and HLA in healthy donors. PCR involved 60 Vbeta and 13 Jbeta primers. Produced via immunoSEQ multiplex PCR; TCRdb's table is partial and in-frame only. The sample carries about 200,000 clones, approximately 78% recorded once. The sequenced sample consisted of PBMCs. The receptors derive from a woman aged 40 to 50 in good health and CMV-seronegative.

This clone was detected only a few times. The sample carries other DNA sequences with the same CDR3. The chain carries TRBV6-1 and TRBJ1-5; possible D gene TRBD1, 5 bases. CDR1 is MNHNS and CDR2 is SASEGT in the germline V gene. Trimming left V 4 bases short and J 4 bases short, with 17 bases between. CDR3 length: 16 residues. The CDR3 protein is CASSGHWAGSNQPQHF. The CDR3, as DNA: TGTGCCAGCAGTGGCCATTGGGCAGGGTCTAATCAGCCCCAGCATTTT.

The chain links TRBV14 to TRBJ2-1; no clear D. The CDR3 covers 15 residues. Germline values: CDR1 SGHDN, CDR2 FVKESK. V gave up 4 bases and J gave up 0 bases, with 10 bases separating them. The CDR3 spells CASSPHSSSYNEQFF. The CDR3 nucleotides read TGTGCCAGCAGCCCGCACTCAAGCTCCTACAATGAGCAGTTCTTC.